The 15 T cell receptor beta chains in this list originate from one sample, sequenced in a study of cytomegalovirus exposure and HLA in healthy donors. 13 Jbeta primers and 60 Vbeta primers were used for the PCR. Assay: immunoSEQ multiplex PCR; the TCRdb copy retains only in-frame clones and omits some. The data hold some 150,000 clones, with about four fifths observed a single time. Sequenced input: PBMCs. Receptors were obtained from a man younger than 40 in good health and CMV-seronegative.

This clone was observed a handful of times. V gene TRBV7-9 combines with J gene TRBJ2-5; 8 bases map to TRBD2. Germline V CDR1 and CDR2: SEHNR, FQNEAQ (reference sequence). Losses at the gene ends were 5 bases for V and 5 bases for J; bases not matched to a gene: 7. The CDR3 length is 14 residues. The chain's CDR3 is CASSRRGGKETQYF. The CDR3 bases are TGTGCCAGCAGCCGTCGGGGGGGAAAGGAGACCCAGTACTTC.

V gene TRBV5-1 combines with J gene TRBJ2-7; 13 positions agree with TRBD2. The CDR3 is 15 residues long. The germline gives CDR1 SGHRS, CDR2 YFSETQ. V lost 4 bases, J lost 2 bases, and 3 bases stayed unmatched. CDR3 coding DNA: TGCGCCAGCAGCGTGGGACTAGCGGGGACCTACGAGCAGTACTTC. It specifies CASSVGLAGTYEQYF. Complete variable domain (other parts from reference TRBV5-1 and TRBJ2-7): KAGVTQTPRYLIKTRGQQVTLSCSPISGHRSVSWYQQTPGQGLQFLFEYFSETQRNKGNFPGRFSGRQFSNSRSEMNVSTLELGDSALYLCASSVGLAGTYEQYFGPGTRLTVT.

V and J are TRBV30 and TRBJ1-5; D is uncertain. The V gene lost 0 bases and the J gene lost 11 bases, with 17 bases spanning the gap. From germline, CDR1 is GTSNPN and CDR2 SVGIG (reference sequence). CDR3 size: 14 residues. The CDR3 DNA is TGTGCCTGGAGTGTCCCACAAAGAGTTCGGGCCCAGCATTTT. Translation: CAWSVPQRVRAQHF.

The gene calls are TRBV30 and TRBJ2-7; D might be TRBD2 (5 bases). Trimming shortened V by 8 bases and J by 2 bases, and 16 bases separated the two germline ends. The CDR3 loop spans 13 amino acids. Germline-derived CDR1 and CDR2 are GTSNPN and SVGIG (reference sequence). The CDR3 bases are TGTGCCGGACGGGGAGACTATACCTACGAGCAGTACTTC. Its protein is CAGRGDYTYEQYF.

V is TRBV9 and J is TRBJ2-7; maybe TRBD1 (5 bases). Trimming cost V 0 bases and J 0 bases, with 7 bases left between them. This CDR3 is 14 amino acids long. Germline CDR1 reads SGDLS; CDR2 reads YYNGEE. CDR3 bases: TGTGCCAGCAGCGTAGGGGGCTTCTCCTACGAGCAGTACTTC. It is translated as CASSVGGFSYEQYF.

The chain links TRBV19 to TRBJ1-1; D is undetermined. Germline CDR1 LNHDA, CDR2 SQIVND (reference sequence). Trimming took off 1 base at V and 0 bases at J, with 6 bases between the two ends. The length of the CDR3 is 14 residues. The CDR3 DNA reads TGTGCCAGTAGTATAGGTCCTATGAACACTGAAGCTTTCTTT. This translates into CASSIGPMNTEAFF.

The chain uses TRBV28 and TRBJ1-2; weak D call: TRBD1 (5 bases). CDR1 and CDR2 from the germline V gene are MDHEN and SYDVKM. The CDR3 has 12 residues. The CDR3 DNA reads TGTGGGGGGGGAAGCCCAAACTATGGCTACACCTTC. This encodes CGGGSPNYGYTF.

V usage is TRBV4-1 and J usage is TRBJ2-5; 9 bases map to TRBD2. The J segment lost 5 bases and the V segment lost 0 bases, leaving 16 bases of the junction unmatched. The CDR3 runs to 19 residues. The germline V gene encodes CDR1 MGHRA and CDR2 YSYEKL. The DNA for the CDR3 is TGCGCCAGCAGCCAAGATCCTGGGGGAGAAGCGGGAGGCACTGAGACCCAGTACTTC. Protein: CASSQDPGGEAGGTETQYF.

The chain carries TRBV7-6 and TRBJ2-1; 9 bases fit TRBD2. CDR1 and CDR2 from the germline V gene are SGHVS and FNYEAQ. The J segment lost 7 bases and the V segment lost 6 bases, leaving 4 bases of the junction unmatched. The CDR3 runs to 13 residues. The CDR3, as DNA: TGTGCCAGCAGTCTAGCGGGACGGAATGAGCAGTTCTTC. Amino acid sequence: CASSLAGRNEQFF.

The chain joins TRBV29-1 to TRBJ2-1; 8 bases are a match to TRBD2. The trim removed 6 bases at V and 4 bases at J, leaving 8 bases unmatched. Germline CDR1 and CDR2: SQVTM and ANQGSEA. This CDR3 is 14 amino acids long. CDR3: CSVDSGVVYNEQFF. CDR3 DNA: TGCAGCGTAGATAGCGGGGTGGTGTACAATGAGCAGTTCTTC.

J is TRBJ2-3 and V is TRBV19, with 8 bases that match TRBD1. Germline CDR1 reads LNHDA; CDR2 reads SQIVND (reference sequence). The CDR3 length is 16 residues. With 3 bases clipped from V and 2 bases from J, the junction kept 7 bases outside the gene matches. Here the CDR3 DNA reads TGTGCCAGTAGTATCCGACAGGGGCGATCCACAGATACGCAGTATTTT. Residues: CASSIRQGRSTDTQYF.

The V and J genes are TRBV19 and TRBJ1-5; TRBD1 agrees at 8 bases. Trimming cost V 6 bases and J 8 bases; bases outside gene matches: 15. The germline V gene encodes CDR1 LNHDA and CDR2 SQIVND (reference sequence). The CDR3 runs to 16 residues. The DNA for the CDR3 is TGTGCCAGTAGCCACCCGGGTGGACAGGGAGGGGAGCCCCAGCATTTT. Residues: CASSHPGGQGGEPQHF.

The rearrangement joins TRBV15 to TRBJ2-2; D not certain. This CDR3 has 16 amino acids. Trimming took off 0 bases at V and 1 base at J, with 9 bases between the two ends. Germline V CDR1 and CDR2: LNHNV, YYDKDF (reference sequence). DNA of the CDR3: TGTGCCACCAGCAGAGATGTACAAATGAACACCGGGGAGCTGTTTTTT. It codes for CATSRDVQMNTGELFF.

The rearrangement links TRBV9 to TRBJ1-2, with D maybe TRBD1 (6 bases). CDR1 and CDR2 from the germline V gene are SGDLS and YYNGEE. The CDR3 is 15 amino acids. Between the trimmed V and J ends, which lost 7 bases and 1 base, there was a span of 17 bases. CDR3 amino acids: CASSMGAGYNYGYTF. DNA of the CDR3: TGTGCCAGCTCCATGGGGGCGGGTTATAACTATGGCTACACCTTC.

The chain is built from TRBV30 and TRBJ2-5, with TRBD2 identical over 15 bases. Germline V gene lookup returns CDR1 GTSNPN and CDR2 SVGIG (reference sequence). The CDR3 extends over 15 amino acids. The junction had 10 bases not matched to a gene; V was cut back by 5 bases and J by 9 bases. The CDR3: CAWEPKGLAGGSQYF. Written as DNA, the CDR3 is TGTGCCTGGGAACCAAAAGGACTAGCGGGAGGGTCCCAGTACTTC.